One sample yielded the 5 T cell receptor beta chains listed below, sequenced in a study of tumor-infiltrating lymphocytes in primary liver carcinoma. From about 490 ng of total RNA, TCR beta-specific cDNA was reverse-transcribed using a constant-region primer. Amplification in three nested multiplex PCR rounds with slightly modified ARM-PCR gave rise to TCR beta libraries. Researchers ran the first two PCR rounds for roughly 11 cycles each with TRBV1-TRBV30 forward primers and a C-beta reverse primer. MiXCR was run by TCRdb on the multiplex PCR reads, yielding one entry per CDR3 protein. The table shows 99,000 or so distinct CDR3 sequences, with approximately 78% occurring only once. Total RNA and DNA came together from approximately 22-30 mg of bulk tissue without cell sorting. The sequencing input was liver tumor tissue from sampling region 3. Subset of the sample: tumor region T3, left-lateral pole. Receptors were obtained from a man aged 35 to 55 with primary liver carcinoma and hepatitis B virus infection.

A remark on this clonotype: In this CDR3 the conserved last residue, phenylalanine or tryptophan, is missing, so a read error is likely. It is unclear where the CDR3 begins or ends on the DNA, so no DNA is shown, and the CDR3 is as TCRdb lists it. The CDR3 sequence is CSVEGTRGTGELFL. This chain uses TRBV29-1 with TRBJ2-2; the D call of TRBD2 is as the table states it, not checked on the DNA. The CDR3 has 14 residues if both end residues are counted. Germline V gene lookup returns CDR1 SQVTM and CDR2 ANQGSEA.

The CDR3 DNA reads TGTGCCAGCAGATCCCACGTTTTAGGGCGAAATCCATTCTACAATGAGCAGTTCTTC. Residues: CASRSHVLGRNPFYNEQFF. The chain employs TRBV11-2 and TRBJ2-1; D gene ambiguous. CDR1 SGHAT and CDR2 FQNNGV come from the germline V gene. The CDR3 loop spans 19 amino acids. The germline V and J ends were trimmed by 6 bases and 3 bases, with 27 bases remaining between them.

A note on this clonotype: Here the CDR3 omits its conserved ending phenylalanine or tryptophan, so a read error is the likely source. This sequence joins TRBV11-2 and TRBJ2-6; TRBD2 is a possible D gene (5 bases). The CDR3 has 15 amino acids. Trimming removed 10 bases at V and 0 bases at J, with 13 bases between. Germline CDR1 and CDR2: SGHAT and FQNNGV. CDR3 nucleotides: TGTGCCATCCAGCGGCCACGCTCTGGGGCCAACGTCCTGACTCTC. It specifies CAIQRPRSGANVLTL.

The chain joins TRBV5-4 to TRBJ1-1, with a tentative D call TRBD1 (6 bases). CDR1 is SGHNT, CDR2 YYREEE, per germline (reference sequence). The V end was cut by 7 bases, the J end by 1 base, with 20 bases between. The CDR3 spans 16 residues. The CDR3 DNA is TGTGCCAGCGGCTCAGGGGAGCGGGGACCGAACACTGAAGCTTTCTTT. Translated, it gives CASGSGERGPNTEAFF.

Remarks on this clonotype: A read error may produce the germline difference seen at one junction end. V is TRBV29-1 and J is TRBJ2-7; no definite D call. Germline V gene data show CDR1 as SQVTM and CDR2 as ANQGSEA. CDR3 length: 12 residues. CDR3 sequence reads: CSAGCGNHKQYF. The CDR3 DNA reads TGCAGCGCGGGTTGTGGTAATCACAAGCAATACTTC.